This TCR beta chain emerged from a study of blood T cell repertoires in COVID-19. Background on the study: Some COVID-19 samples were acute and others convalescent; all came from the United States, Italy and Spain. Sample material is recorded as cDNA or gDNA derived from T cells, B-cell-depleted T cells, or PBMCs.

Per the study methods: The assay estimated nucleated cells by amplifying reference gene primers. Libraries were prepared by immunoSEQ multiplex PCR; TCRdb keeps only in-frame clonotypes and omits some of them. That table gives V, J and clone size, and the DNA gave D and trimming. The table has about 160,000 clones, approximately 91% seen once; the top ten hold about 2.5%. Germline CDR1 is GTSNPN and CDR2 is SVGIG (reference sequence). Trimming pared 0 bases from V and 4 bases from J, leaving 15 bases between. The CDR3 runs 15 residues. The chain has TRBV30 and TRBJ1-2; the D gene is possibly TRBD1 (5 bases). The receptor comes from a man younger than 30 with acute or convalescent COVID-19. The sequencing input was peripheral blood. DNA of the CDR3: TGTGCCTGGAGTGTCTCCGGGGGGACCCTCTATGGCTACACCTTC. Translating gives CAWSVSGGTLYGYTF.